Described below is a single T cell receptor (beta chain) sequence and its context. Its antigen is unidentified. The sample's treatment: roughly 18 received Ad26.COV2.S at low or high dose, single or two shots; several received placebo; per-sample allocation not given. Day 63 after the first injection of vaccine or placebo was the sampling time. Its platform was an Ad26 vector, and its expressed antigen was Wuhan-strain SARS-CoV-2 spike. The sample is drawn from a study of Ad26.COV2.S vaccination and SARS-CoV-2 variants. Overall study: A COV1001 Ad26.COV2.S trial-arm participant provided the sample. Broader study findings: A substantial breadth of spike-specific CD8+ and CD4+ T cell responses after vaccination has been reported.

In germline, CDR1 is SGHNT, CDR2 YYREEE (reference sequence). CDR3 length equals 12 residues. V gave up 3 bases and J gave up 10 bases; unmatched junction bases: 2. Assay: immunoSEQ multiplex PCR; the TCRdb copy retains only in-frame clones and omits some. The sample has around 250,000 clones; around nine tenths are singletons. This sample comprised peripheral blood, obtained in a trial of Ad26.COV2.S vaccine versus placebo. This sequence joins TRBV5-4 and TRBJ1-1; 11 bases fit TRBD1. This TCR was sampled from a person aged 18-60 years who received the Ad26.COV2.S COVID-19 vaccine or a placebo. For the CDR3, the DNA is TGTGCCAGCAGCTGGGGACAGGGGGGAGCTTTCTTT. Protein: CASSWGQGGAFF.